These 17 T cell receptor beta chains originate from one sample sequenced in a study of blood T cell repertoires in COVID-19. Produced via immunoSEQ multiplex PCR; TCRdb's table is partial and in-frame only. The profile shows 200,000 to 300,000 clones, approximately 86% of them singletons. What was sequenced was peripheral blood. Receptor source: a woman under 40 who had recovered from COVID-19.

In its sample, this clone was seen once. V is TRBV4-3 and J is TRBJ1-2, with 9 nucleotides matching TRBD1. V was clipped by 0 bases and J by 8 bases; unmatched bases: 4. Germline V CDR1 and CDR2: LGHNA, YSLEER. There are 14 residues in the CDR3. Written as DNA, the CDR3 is TGCGCCAGCAGCCAAGAGATGGGACAGGGAGGCTACACCTTC. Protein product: CASSQEMGQGGYTF.

The CDR3 here is CSVAHSFSTDTQYF. In nucleotides, the CDR3 is TGCAGCGTTGCCCACAGCTTTAGCACAGATACGCAGTATTTT. The chain carries TRBV29-1 and TRBJ2-3; the D is unclear. The CDR3 spans 14 residues. Trimming left V 4 bases short and J 0 bases short, with 11 bases between. Germline V CDR1 and CDR2: SQVTM, ANQGSEA.

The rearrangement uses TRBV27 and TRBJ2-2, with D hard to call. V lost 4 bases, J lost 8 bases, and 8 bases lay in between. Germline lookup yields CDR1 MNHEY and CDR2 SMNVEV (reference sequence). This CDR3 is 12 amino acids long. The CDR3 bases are TGTGCCAGCAGTTCCCCCGAGGGGGAGCTGTTTTTT. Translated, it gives CASSSPEGELFF.

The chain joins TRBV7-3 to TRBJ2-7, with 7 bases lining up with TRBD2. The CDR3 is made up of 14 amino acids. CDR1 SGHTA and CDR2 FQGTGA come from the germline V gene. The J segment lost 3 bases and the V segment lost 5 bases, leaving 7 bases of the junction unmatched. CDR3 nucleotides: TGTGCCAGCAGCCCCATGGGGGGGGGCTACGAGCAGTACTTC. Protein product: CASSPMGGGYEQYF.

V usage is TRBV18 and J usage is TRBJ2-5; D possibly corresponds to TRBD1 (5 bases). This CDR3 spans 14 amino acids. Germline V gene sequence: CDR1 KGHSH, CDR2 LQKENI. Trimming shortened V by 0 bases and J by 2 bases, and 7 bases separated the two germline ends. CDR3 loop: CASSPPTVQETQYF. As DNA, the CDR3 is TGTGCCAGCTCACCACCGACAGTTCAAGAGACCCAGTACTTC.

The CDR3 region has the DNA TGTGCCAGCAGCAAAGTGGGGACTAGAGGTAATGAGCAGTTCTTC. Amino acids: CASSKVGTRGNEQFF. This chain connects TRBV21-1 to TRBJ2-1; the table's D gene call, TRBD2, was not cross checked with the DNA. TRBV21-1 is noted as a pseudogene. This CDR3 is built from 15 residues.

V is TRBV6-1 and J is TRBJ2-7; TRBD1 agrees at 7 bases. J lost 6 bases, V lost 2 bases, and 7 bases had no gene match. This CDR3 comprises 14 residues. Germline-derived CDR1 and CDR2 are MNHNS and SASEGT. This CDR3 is CASSEKTGYTEQYF. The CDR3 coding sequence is TGTGCCAGCAGTGAAAAGACAGGGTATACCGAGCAGTACTTC.

The CDR3 DNA is TGTGCCAGCAGCAGACCGACAGGGTCCCTTCTCTCTGGAAACACCATATATTTT. Its protein is CASSRPTGSLLSGNTIYF. The chain employs TRBV2 and TRBJ1-3, with TRBD1 matching 7 bases. CDR1 SNHLY and CDR2 FYNNEI come from the germline V gene. The CDR3 extends over 18 amino acids. J was trimmed by 0 bases and V by 6 bases; bases with no gene match: 14. Full variable domain (rest looked up from reference TRBV2 and TRBJ1-3): EPEVTQTPSHQVTQMGQEVILRCVPISNHLYFYWYRQILGQKVEFLVSFYNNEISEKSEIFDDQFSVERPDGSNFTLKIRSTKLEDSAMYFCASSRPTGSLLSGNTIYFGEGSWLTVV.

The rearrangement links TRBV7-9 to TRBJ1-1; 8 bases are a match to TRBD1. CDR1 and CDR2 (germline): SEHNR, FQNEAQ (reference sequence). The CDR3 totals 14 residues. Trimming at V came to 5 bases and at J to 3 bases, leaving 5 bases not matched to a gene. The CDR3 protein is CASSLGQGDTEAFF. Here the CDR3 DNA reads TGTGCCAGCAGCCTAGGACAGGGAGACACTGAAGCTTTCTTT. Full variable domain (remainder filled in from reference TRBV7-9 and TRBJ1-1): DTGVSQNPRHKITKRGQNVTFRCDPISEHNRLYWYRQTLGQGPEFLTYFQNEAQLEKSRLLSDRFSAERPKGSFSTLEIQRTEQGDSAMYLCASSLGQGDTEAFFGQGTRLTVV.

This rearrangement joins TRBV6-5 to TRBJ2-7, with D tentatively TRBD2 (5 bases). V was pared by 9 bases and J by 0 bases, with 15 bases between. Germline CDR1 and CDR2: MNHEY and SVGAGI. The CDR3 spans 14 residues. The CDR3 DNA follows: TGTGCCAGTACTAGTGGGGTCACCTCCTACGAGCAGTACTTC. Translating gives CASTSGVTSYEQYF.

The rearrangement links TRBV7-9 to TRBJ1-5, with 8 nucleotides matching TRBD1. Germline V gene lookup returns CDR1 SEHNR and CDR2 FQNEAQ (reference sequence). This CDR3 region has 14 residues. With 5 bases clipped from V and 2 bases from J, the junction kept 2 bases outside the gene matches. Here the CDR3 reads CASSLTGGNQPQHF. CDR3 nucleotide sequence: TGTGCCAGCAGCCTGACAGGGGGCAATCAGCCCCAGCATTTT.

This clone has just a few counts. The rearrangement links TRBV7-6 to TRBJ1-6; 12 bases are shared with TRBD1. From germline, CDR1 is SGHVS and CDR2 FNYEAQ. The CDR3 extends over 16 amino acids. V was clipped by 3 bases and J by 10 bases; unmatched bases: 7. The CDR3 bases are TGTGCCAGCAGCTTGGGGACAGGGGGCGTTGAATCACCCCTCCACTTT. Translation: CASSLGTGGVESPLHF. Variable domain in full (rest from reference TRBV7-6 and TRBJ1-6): GAGVSQSPRYKVTKRGQDVALRCDPISGHVSLYWYRQALGQGPEFLTYFNYEAQQDKSGLPNDRFSAERPEGSISTLTIQRTEQRDSAMYRCASSLGTGGVESPLHFGNGTRLTVT.

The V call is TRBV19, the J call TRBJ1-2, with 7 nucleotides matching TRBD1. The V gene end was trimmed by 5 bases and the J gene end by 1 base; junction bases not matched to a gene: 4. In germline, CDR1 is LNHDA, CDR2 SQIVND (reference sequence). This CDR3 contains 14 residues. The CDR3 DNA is TGTGCCAGTAGTTTGGGACAGTTTAACTATGGCTACACCTTC. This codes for CASSLGQFNYGYTF.

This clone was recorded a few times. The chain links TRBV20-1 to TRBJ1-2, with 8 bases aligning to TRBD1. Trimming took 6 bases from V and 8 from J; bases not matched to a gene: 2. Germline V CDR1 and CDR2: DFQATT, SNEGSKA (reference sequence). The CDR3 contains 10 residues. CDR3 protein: CSAWDRGYTF. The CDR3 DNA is TGCAGTGCGTGGGACAGGGGCTACACCTTC.

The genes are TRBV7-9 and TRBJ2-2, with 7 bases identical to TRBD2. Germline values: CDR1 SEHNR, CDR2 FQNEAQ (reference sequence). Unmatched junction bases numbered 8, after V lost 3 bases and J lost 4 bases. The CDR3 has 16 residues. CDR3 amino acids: CASSFYSIAGTGELFF. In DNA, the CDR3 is TGTGCCAGCAGCTTTTACTCAATAGCGGGCACCGGGGAGCTGTTTTTT.

The CDR3 sequence is CASSDRDSPGNEQFF. The CDR3 bases are TGTGCCAGCAGCGATCGGGACTCCCCGGGGAATGAGCAGTTCTTC. This rearrangement joins TRBV11-3 to TRBJ2-1, with D maybe TRBD2 (6 bases). The CDR3 has 15 amino acids. In germline, CDR1 is SGHNT, CDR2 YENEEA. Trimming stripped 5 bases from V and 7 bases from J, with 18 bases between.

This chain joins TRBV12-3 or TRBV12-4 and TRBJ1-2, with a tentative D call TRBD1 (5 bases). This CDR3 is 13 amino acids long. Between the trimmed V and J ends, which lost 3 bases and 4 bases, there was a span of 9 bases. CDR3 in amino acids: CASSLTDLYGYTF. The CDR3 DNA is TGTGCCAGCAGTTTGACAGATCTCTATGGCTACACCTTC.